This TCR beta chain stems from a study of graft-versus-host responses after intestinal transplantation. This CDR3 comprises 17 residues. With 2 bases clipped from V and 2 bases from J, the junction kept 8 bases outside the gene matches. Germline CDR1 LNHNV, CDR2 YYDKDF (reference sequence). Method: immunoSEQ multiplex PCR; TCRdb's copy keeps in-frame clones and lacks some. The data show 55,000 to 80,000 clones, 85% to 95% seen once. The study, taken as a whole, reports: With peak circulating GvH clone levels came an association with early post-transplant HvG declines.

This clone was picked up one time. What it binds is not known. The source material was unstimulated CD8+ T cells sorted from spleen or lymph node cells, sampled before transplant. The chain links TRBV15 to TRBJ2-2, with TRBD1 identical over 7 bases. The receptor comes from a human donor who was the organ donor for an intestinal transplant. In DNA, the CDR3 is TGTGCCACCAGCAGACCCCCGGGACAGCCAAACACCGGGGAGCTGTTTTTT. Translation: CATSRPPGQPNTGELFF.